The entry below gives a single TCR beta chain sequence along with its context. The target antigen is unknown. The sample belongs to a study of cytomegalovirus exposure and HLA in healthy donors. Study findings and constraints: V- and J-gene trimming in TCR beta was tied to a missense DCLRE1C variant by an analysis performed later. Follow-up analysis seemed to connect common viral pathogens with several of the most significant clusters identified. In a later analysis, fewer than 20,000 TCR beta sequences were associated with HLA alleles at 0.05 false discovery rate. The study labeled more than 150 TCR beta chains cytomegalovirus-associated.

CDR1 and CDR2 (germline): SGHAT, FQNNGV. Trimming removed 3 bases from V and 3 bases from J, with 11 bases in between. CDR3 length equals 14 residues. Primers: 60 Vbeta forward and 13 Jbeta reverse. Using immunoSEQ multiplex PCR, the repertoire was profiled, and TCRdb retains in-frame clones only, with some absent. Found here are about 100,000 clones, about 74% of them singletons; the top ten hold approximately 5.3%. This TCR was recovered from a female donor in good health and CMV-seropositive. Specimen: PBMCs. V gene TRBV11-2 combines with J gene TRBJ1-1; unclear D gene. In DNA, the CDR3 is TGTGCCAGCAGCTTCTCTAACGGGGACACTGAAGCTTTCTTT. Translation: CASSFSNGDTEAFF.